This T cell receptor (beta chain) was sequenced for a study of shared clonotypes between healthy human individuals (dated by TCRdb to about 2020). Notes on the research overall: A few men and a couple of women, aged 18 to 49 years, made up the cohort. For each donor, CD4 naive and CD4 memory were each run on three plates, CD8 naive on two plates, and CD8 memory on one plate. The study deeply sequenced blood TCR repertoires of five healthy adults to estimate repertoire size and the extent of clonotype sharing between individuals. Libraries were prepared and TCR repertoires were sequenced by different laboratories using diverse techniques, in order to increase sequencing depth and limit assay-specific biases. Between about 0.85 and 8.9 billion PBMCs per donor were obtained by leukapheresis.

Results the study describes overall, beyond this receptor: Based on pairwise subsampling, the degree of clonotype sharing among donors was expected to be affected by sequencing depth. Even with the large sequencing depth, rarefaction of the sorted-subset datasets indicated that sequencing was incomplete. Sharing across several donors was observed for approximately 5% of naive CD4, over 3% of naive CD8, about 2.3% of memory CD4, and roughly 0.4% of memory CD8 clonotypes. Sampling was restricted to blood, and TCR repertoires in tissues likely differ from the TCR repertoires found in blood. Naive subsets generally had larger estimated clonotype richness than memory subsets did. Clonotypes shared by all four sorted-subset donors showed higher generation probabilities than non-shared clonotypes. Because the study included a small number of donors, the genetic and exposure-history diversity represented was limited.

As concerns this clone: Which antigen it targets is not known. Base qualities are not recorded, but no much larger clone differs from it by a single base.

TCR CDR3 regions were amplified from genomic DNA by multiplex PCR using the deep immunoSEQ assay. Genomic DNA extracted from each cell subset was distributed evenly over all wells of several immunoSEQ 96-well plates, and each plate served as one replicate. Each replicate PCR for sorted subsets received roughly 0.2 ug genomic DNA, equal to tens of thousands of T cell genomes. The purified libraries were quantified using a Qubit 3.0 fluorometer, sized with a Bioanalyzer 2100, and then quantified again using the KAPA Library Quantification kit. Every immunoSEQ 96-well plate was sequenced on a dedicated single-read 150-cycle Illumina NextSeq 550 flow cell. The study's processing was this. Because the immunoSEQ output included only junctional sequences and no quality scores, the filtering could not be the same as the filtering used for full-length reads. To assign V/J genes and CDR3, sequences were annotated against IMGT germline references using PyIR, a Python wrapper for IgBLAST v1.9. Any read was removed if the V/J assignment was weak (E-value above 1e-6), the CDR3 was missing, or the read contained stop codons, out-of-frame junctions, or ambiguous translated residues. V3J clonotypes were defined as sequences sharing the same inferred V gene, J gene, and CDR3 amino acid sequence. Percentage overlap between repertoires was calculated by dividing the number of shared unique clonotypes by the size of the smaller repertoire. Three approaches were used to assess repertoire richness: RTK rarefaction, the Chao1 estimator, and Recon v2.1 estimates of unobserved clonotypes. For all TCRbeta clonotypes obtained by the gDNA method from four donors, generation probabilities were computed with OLGA. As stored in TCRdb, this immuneACCESS dataset retains in-frame rearrangements with V and J assigned. A fraction of the clones does not appear; measured against another copy, unresolved V genes explain less than half of the discrepancy, and the remainder lacks a known reason. V, J and clone size are taken as reported in that table, and D and trimming were inferred from the DNA itself. The sample yields approximately 2,000,000 clones; approximately 90% were counted once. The top ten clonotypes cover about 0.41% of the sample.

The CDR3 goes from the cysteine to the phenylalanine over 14 residues. CDR3 DNA is the only sequence kept; it has 42 bases, read in frame from the first base. CDR1 and CDR2, per the germline V gene (reference sequence), are MNHEY and SMNVEV. Relative to germline, V is missing 0 bases and J is missing 13 bases, with 7 bases of the junction outside any gene match. Donors were healthy HIV-negative adults with no recently reported acute infections or vaccinations. Every donor was a Caucasian adult living in Nashville, Tennessee, USA. CD4+ T cells were enriched by magnetic negative selection; naive cells were then positively selected on CD45RA, and the negative fraction formed the memory subset. Blood was collected by leukapheresis, and PBMCs were isolated by Ficoll-Histopaque density gradient centrifugation and then cryopreserved in liquid nitrogen vapor phase. Purity and quantity of every magnetically sorted T cell population were checked by analytical flow cytometry. From each sorted fraction, genomic DNA was isolated and quantified by UV absorbance on a Nanodrop 2000c.

In this chain, TRBV27 is recombined with TRBJ2-1, and TRBD1 matches 9 of the central bases. This TCR was recovered from a man in his late teens or twenties in good health. Some clones in this sample may be carry-over from other donors' samples. Sequencing input: naive CD4+ T cells from PBMCs. Interpreted using the paper, the cell subset or site label stands for: CD45RA+ positively selected. The CDR3 region: CASSLSTGGLFQFF. The nucleotides are TGTGCCAGCAGTTTATCGACAGGGGGTCTTTTCCAGTTCTTC.